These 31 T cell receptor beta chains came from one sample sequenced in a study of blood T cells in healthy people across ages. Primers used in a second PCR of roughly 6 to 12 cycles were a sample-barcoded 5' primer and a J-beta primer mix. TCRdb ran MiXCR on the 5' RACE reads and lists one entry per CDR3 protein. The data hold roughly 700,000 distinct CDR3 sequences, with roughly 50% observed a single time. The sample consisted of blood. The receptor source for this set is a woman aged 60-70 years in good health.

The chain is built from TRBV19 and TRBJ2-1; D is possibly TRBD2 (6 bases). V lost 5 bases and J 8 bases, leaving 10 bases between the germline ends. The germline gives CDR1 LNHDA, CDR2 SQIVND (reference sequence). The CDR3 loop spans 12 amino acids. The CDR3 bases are TGTGCCAGTAGTGATATAGCGGATGAGCAGTTCTTC. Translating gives CASSDIADEQFF.

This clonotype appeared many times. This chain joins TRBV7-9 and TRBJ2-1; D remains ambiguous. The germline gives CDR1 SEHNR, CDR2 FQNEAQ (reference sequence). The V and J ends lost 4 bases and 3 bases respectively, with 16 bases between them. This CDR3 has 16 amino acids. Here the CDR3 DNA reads TGTGCCAGCAGCTCACCACCCCTTGGCGGCTACAATGAGCAGTTCTTC. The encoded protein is CASSSPPLGGYNEQFF.

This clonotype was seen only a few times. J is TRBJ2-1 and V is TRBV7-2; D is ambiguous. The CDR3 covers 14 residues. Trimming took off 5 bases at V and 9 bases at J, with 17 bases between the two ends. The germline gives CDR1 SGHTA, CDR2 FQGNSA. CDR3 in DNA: TGTGCCAGCAGCCCCACCGATCGTGGTAGTGAGCAGTTCTTC. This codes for CASSPTDRGSEQFF.

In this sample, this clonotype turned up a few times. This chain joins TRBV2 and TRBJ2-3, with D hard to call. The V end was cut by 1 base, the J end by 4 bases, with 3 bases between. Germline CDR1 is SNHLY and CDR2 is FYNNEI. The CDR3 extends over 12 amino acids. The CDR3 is CASSEGSDTQYF. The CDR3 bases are TGTGCCAGCAGTGAAGGTTCAGATACGCAGTATTTT. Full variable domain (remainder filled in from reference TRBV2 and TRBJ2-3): EPEVTQTPSHQVTQMGQEVILRCVPISNHLYFYWYRQILGQKVEFLVSFYNNEISEKSEIFDDQFSVERPDGSNFTLKIRSTKLEDSAMYFCASSEGSDTQYFGPGTRLTVL.

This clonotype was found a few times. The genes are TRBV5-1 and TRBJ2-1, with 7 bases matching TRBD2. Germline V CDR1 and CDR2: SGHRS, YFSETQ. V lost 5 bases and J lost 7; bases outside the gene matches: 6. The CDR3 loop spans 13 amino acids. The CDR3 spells CASRGGSWNEQFF. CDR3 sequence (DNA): TGCGCCAGCAGGGGCGGGAGTTGGAATGAGCAGTTCTTC.

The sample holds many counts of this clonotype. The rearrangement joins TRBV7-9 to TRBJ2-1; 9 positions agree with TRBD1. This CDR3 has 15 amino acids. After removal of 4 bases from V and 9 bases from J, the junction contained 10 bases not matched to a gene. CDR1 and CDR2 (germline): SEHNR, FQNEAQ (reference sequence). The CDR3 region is CASSSYQSTGGEQFF. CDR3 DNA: TGTGCCAGCAGCTCCTATCAGTCGACAGGGGGTGAGCAGTTCTTC.

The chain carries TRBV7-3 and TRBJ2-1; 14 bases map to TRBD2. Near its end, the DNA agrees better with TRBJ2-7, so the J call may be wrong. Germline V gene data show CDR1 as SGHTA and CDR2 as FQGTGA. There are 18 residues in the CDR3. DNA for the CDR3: TGTGCCAGCAGCTCCCTGGGACTAGCGGGAGCTTCCTACAATGAGCAGTACTTC. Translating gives CASSSLGLAGASYNEQYF.

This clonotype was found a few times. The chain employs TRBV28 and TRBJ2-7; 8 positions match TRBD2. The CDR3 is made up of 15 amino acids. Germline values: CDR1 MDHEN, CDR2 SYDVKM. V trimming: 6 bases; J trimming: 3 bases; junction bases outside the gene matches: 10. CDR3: CASSPSGSKIYEQYF. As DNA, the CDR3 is TGTGCCAGCAGCCCCAGCGGGAGCAAGATCTACGAGCAGTACTTC.

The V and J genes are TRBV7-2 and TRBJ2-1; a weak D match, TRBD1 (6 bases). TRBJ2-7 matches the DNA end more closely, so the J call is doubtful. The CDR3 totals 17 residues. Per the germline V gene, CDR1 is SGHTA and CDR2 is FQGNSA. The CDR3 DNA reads TGTGCCAGCAGCTTCCCTACAACAGGGACCCCTTACAATGAGCAGTACTTC. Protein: CASSFPTTGTPYNEQYF.

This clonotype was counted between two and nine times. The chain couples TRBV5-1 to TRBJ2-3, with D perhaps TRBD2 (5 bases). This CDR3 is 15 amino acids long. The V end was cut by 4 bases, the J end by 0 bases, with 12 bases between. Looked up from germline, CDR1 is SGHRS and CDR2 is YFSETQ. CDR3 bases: TGCGCCAGCAGCCCCCCTCGGACTAGCACAGATACGCAGTATTTT. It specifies CASSPPRTSTDTQYF. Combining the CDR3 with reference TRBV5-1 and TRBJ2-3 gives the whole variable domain KAGVTQTPRYLIKTRGQQVTLSCSPISGHRSVSWYQQTPGQGLQFLFEYFSETQRNKGNFPGRFSGRQFSNSRSEMNVSTLELGDSALYLCASSPPRTSTDTQYFGPGTRLTVL.

CDR3 nucleotides: TGCAGTGCCAACCGATGGGGCGGGAGACTTCCGTTAGATACGCAGTATTTT. As protein: CSANRWGGRLPLDTQYF. This chain links TRBV20-1 with TRBJ2-3, with TRBD2 matching over 7 bases. Germline CDR1 is DFQATT and CDR2 is SNEGSKA (reference sequence). After removal of 6 bases from V and 5 bases from J, the junction contained 20 bases not matched to a gene. The CDR3 loop spans 17 amino acids.

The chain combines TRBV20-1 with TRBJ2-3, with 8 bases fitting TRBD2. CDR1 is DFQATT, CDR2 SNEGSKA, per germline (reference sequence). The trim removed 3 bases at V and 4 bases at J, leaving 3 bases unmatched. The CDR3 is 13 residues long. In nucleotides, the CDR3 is TGCAGTGCTAGGCGGGAGGCCGCAGATACGCAGTATTTT. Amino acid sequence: CSARREAADTQYF.

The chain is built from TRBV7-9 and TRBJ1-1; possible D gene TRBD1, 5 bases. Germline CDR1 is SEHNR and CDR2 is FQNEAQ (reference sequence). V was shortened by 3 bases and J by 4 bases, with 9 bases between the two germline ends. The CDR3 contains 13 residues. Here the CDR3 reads CASSLVDSTEAFF. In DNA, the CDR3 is TGTGCCAGCAGCTTGGTCGACAGCACTGAAGCTTTCTTT.

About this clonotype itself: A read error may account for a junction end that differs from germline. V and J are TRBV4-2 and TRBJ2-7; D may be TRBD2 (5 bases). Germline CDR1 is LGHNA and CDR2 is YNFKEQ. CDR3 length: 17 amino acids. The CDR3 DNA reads TGTGTCAGCAGCCAAGAGGCATTAGCGACGGGTTCCTACGAGCAGTACTTC. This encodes CVSSQEALATGSYEQYF.

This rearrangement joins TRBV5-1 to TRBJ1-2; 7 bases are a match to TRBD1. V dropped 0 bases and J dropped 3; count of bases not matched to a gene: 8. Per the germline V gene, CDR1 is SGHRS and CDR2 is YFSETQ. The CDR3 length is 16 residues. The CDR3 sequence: CASSLEGGGLDYGYTF. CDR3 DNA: TGCGCCAGCAGCTTGGAAGGAGGGGGCTTGGACTATGGCTACACCTTC.

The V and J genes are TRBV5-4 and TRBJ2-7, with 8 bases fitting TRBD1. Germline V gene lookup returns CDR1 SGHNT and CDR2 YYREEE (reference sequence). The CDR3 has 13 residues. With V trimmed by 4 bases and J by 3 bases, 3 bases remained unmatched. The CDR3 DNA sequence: TGTGCCAGCAGCCGGGACAGGAACTACGAGCAGTACTTC. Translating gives CASSRDRNYEQYF.

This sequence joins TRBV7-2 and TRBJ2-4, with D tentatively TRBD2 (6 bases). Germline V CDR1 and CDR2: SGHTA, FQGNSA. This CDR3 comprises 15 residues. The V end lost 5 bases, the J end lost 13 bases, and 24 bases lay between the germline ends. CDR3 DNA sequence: TGTGCCAGCAGCCTCTCCACGGACGGGTCTCGGGAGCAGTACTTC. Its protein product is CASSLSTDGSREQYF.

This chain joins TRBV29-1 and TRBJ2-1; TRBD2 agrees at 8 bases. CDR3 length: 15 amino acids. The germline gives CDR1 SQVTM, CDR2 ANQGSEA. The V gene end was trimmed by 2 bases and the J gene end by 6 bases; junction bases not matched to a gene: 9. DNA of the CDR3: TGCAGCGTTGAATGGCTGCTAGCGGGCCCCAATGAGCAGTTCTTC. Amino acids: CSVEWLLAGPNEQFF.

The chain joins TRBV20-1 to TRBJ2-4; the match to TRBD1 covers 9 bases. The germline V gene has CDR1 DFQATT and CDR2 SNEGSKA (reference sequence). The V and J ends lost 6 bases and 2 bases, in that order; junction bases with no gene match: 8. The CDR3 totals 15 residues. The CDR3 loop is CSAHTTGGSKNIQYF. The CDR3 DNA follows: TGCAGTGCCCACACGACAGGGGGATCCAAAAACATTCAGTACTTC.

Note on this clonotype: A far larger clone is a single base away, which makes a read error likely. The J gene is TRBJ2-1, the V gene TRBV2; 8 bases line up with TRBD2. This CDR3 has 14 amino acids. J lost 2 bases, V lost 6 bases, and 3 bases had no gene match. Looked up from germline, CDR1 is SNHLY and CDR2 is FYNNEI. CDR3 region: CASSAGLAYNEQFF. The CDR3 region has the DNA TGTGCCAGCAGCGCGGGACTAGCCTACAATGAGCAGTTCTTC.

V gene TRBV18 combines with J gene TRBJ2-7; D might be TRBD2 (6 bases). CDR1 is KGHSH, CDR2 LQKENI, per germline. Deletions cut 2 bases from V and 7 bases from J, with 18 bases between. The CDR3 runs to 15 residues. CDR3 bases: TGTGCCAGCTCACCATCCGCGGGATCCACTCCGGAGCAGTACTTC. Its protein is CASSPSAGSTPEQYF.

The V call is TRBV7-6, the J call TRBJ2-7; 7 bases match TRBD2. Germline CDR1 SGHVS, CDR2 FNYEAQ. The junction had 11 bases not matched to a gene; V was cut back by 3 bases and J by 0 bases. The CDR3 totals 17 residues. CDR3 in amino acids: CASSLFSGAGVSYEQYF. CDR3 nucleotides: TGTGCCAGCAGCTTGTTTTCCGGGGCGGGAGTCTCCTACGAGCAGTACTTC. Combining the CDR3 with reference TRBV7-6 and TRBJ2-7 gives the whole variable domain GAGVSQSPRYKVTKRGQDVALRCDPISGHVSLYWYRQALGQGPEFLTYFNYEAQQDKSGLPNDRFSAERPEGSISTLTIQRTEQRDSAMYRCASSLFSGAGVSYEQYFGPGTRLTVT.

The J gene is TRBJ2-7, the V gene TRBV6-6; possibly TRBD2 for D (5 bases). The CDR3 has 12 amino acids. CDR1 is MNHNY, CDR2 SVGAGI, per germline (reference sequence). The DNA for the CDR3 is TGTGCGACCGGGATCAGCTCCTACGAGCAGTACTTC. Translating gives CATGISSYEQYF.

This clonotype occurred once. The CDR3 coding sequence is TGCGCCAGCAGCTTACAGGGCCCCAGTGATGAAAAACTGTTTTTT. It specifies CASSLQGPSDEKLFF. The rearrangement links TRBV5-1 to TRBJ1-4; D perhaps matches TRBD1 (6 bases). The CDR3 sequence is 15 residues long. Trimming took 2 bases from V and 6 from J, leaving 14 bases between them. Germline values: CDR1 SGHRS, CDR2 YFSETQ.

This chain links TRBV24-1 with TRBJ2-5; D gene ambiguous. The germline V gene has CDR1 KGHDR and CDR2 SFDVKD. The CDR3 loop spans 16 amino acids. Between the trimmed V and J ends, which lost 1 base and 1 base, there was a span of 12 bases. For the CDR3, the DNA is TGTGCCACCAGTGATTTCAGGACCTCTAGCCAAGAGACCCAGTACTTC. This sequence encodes CATSDFRTSSQETQYF.

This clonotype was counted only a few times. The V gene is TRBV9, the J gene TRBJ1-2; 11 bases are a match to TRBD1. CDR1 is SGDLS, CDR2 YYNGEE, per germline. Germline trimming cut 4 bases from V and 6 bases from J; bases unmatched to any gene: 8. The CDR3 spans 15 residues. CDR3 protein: CASSPRTGGEDGYTF. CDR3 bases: TGTGCCAGCAGCCCACGGACAGGGGGCGAGGATGGCTACACCTTC.

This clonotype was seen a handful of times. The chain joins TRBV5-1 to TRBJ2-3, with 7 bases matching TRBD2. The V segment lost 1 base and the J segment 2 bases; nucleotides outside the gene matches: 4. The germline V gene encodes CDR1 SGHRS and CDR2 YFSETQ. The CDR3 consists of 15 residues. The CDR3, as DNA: TGCGCCAGCAGCTTGAGCGGGACCCCCACAGATACGCAGTATTTT. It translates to CASSLSGTPTDTQYF.

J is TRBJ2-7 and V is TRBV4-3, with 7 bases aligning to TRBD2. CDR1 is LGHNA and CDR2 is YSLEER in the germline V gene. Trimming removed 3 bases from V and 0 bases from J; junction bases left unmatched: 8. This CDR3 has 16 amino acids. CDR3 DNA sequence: TGCGCCAGCAGCCAGGAACTAGCGTTGAGCTCCTACGAGCAGTACTTC. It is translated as CASSQELALSSYEQYF.

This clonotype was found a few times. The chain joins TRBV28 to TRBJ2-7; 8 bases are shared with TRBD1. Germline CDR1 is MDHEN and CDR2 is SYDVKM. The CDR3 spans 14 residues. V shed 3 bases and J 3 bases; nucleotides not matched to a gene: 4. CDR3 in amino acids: CASSFVGQDYEQYF. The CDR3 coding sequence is TGTGCCAGCAGTTTTGTGGGACAGGACTACGAGCAGTACTTC.

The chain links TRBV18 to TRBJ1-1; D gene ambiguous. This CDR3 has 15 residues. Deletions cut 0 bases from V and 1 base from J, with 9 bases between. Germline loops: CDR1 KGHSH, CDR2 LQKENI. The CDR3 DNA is TGTGCCAGCTCACCACCGGCGGAGTGGAACACTGAAGCTTTCTTT. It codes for CASSPPAEWNTEAFF.

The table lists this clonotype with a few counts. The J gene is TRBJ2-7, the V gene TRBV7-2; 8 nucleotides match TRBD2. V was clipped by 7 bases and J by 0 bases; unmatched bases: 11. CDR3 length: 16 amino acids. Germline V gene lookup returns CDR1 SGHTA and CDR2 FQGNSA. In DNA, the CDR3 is TGTGCCAGCACTACCCGGGGGGGAGGCAGCTCCTACGAGCAGTACTTC. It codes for CASTTRGGGSSYEQYF.